The sequence of this T cell receptor (beta chain) was determined in a study of blood T cell repertoires in COVID-19. For the study at large: The origin of the acute and convalescent COVID-19 samples was the United States, Italy and Spain. Sources were T cells, B-cell-depleted T cells, or PBMCs; the material itself was cDNA or gDNA.

Between the trimmed V and J ends, which lost 3 bases and 8 bases, there was a span of 7 bases. This CDR3 region has 12 residues. Per the germline V gene, CDR1 is LNHDA and CDR2 is SQIVND (reference sequence). Per the study methods: Using reference gene primer amplification, nucleated cell counts were estimated. The repertoire was sequenced with immunoSEQ multiplex PCR; TCRdb's copy has only in-frame clones and lacks some. The V and J calls and clone size come from that table; D and trimming were worked out from the DNA. The sample includes more than 150,000 clones, approximately 84% of them seen just once.

Sequenced material: peripheral blood. The sequence was obtained from a human donor in a cohort sampled during active COVID-19. J is TRBJ1-4 and V is TRBV19; no clear D gene. The CDR3 region is CASSIPGEKLFF. The CDR3 DNA reads TGTGCCAGTAGTATTCCGGGAGAAAAACTGTTTTTT.